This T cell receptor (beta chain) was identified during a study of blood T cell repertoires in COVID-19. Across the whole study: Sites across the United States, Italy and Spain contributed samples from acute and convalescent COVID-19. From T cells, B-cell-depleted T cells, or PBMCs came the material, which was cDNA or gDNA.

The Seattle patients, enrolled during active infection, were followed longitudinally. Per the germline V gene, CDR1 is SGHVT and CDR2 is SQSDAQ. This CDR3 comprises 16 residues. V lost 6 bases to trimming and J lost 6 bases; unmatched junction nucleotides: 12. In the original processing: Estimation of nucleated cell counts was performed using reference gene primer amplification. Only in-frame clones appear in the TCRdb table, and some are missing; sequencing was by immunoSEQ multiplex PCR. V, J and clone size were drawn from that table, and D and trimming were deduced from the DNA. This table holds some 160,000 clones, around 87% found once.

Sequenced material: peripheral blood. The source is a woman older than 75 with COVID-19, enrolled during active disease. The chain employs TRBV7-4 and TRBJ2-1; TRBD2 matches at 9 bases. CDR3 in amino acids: CASRPHKLAGTNEQFF. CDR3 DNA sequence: TGTGCCAGCAGACCCCACAAACTAGCGGGTACCAATGAGCAGTTCTTC.